This record looks at one T cell receptor beta chain sequence and its context. At least ten counts were recorded for this clone. Its binding antigen is unknown. Nothing much larger sits one base from this clone, and base qualities are not available. Genomic DNA was the input for TRB sequencing, which was run either with the immunoSEQ assay at survey resolution or with the hsTCRB kit. Under the source paper's analysis protocol: Initial read processing used immunoSEQ software, and repertoire analyses used the LymphoSeq R package. Clonality was computed as 1 minus normalized Shannon entropy, and a Gini coefficient was also calculated for each TRB dataset. To infer phenotypes in unsorted samples, TRB sequences from sorted subsets of the recipient or donor were mapped onto unsorted samples from the same recipient. Sourced from immuneACCESS, this table was stored by TCRdb with only in-frame sequences that have V and J called. A share of the clones is absent; for the studies checked, an unresolved V gene accounts for under half, and the remainder has no known explanation. The DNA was the basis for D and trimming; V, J and clone size are from that table. This sample contains roughly 24,000 clones, none of which is a singleton. Of the sample, under 7.5% is held by the ten largest clones.

The sample is drawn from a study of T cells after posttransplantation cyclophosphamide listed by TCRdb under 2016. With regard to the full study: Using TRB sequencing, the study followed how the T cell repertoire rebuilt after myeloablative bone marrow transplantation with posttransplantation cyclophosphamide given as GVHD prophylaxis. Antigen receptor sequencing was done on samples from some 34 PTCy-treated patients and from 15 to 20 related bone marrow donors of those patients. TRB sequencing was performed on blood from all 35 or so PTCy patients with 1-year posttransplant specimens. Public TRB sequences were searched against a database of over 3,500 sequences associated with responses to pathogens, tumor antigens, self-antigens and alloantigens. In 3 patients, up to about 3 additional blood samples taken between 2 and 5.2 years after transplant also underwent TRB sequencing, as did pretransplant blood from several patients. Because TRA and TRB clonality correlated tightly in ten or so samples, later TCR analyses were limited to TRB. Overall results and qualifications from the work: Donor-recipient similarity was low at 1-2 months but rose over the first year, and later blood repertoires were often dominated by donor CD8+ memory clones. The TRB repertoires of T cells infiltrating skin or GI tract showed only limited overlap with the TRB repertoires of T cells in blood. Across about 40 patients, TRB clonality was highly associated with recipient CMV seropositivity and CMV reactivation, and diversity in PTCy patients was similar to diversity in CNI/methotrexate controls.

A distance of 7 bases separates the germline ends of V and J, which lose 3 bases and 1 base respectively. From its cysteine to its phenylalanine, the CDR3 spans 14 amino acids. The CDR3 DNA has 42 bases and is translated from base 1. The CDR1 and CDR2 encoded by the germline V gene (reference sequence) are MNHEY and SMNVEV. Peripheral blood samples were provided by related bone marrow donors on the day of marrow donation. Peripheral blood and bone marrow mononuclear cells were isolated by Ficoll-Hypaque density centrifugation and cryopreserved. Sequenced input: PBMCs. The chain is encoded by TRBV27 joined to TRBJ1-5, and possibly TRBD1, on 5 matching bases. The sequence came from a woman in her sixties in good health, CMV-negative, and a related stem cell transplant donor. This receptor has the CDR3 CASSFGGSNQPQHF. Read as DNA, the sequence is TGTGCCAGCAGTTTTGGGGGGAGCAATCAGCCCCAGCATTTT.